Listed below are T cell receptor beta chains from one sample, sequenced in a study of kidney transplant recipient with SARS-CoV-2 infection. MiXCR was run by TCRdb on the reads, yielding one entry per CDR3 protein. The repertoire holds 200,000 to 300,000 distinct CDR3 sequences, more than 25% seen once, with around 6.8% in the top ten. Source: a blood sample, taken at baseline and on day 111 from a kidney transplant recipient. The receptor set was obtained from a male patient between 25 and 39 years old who had COVID-19 and was a kidney transplant recipient. Some T cells could come from the graft donor. The CDR3 runs from the conserved cysteine through the conserved F or W. The D gene is left open where the match is weak. Rows may omit the clone size; those that give it use once, few, many or a size class.

j_gene: TRBJ1-2; d_gene: -; abundance: many; v_gene: TRBV10-1; CDR3aa: CASSKVLRSRKTYGYTF; CDR3nt: TGCGCCAGCAGTAAGGTTCTAAGATCGCGAAAGACCTATGGCTACACCTTC
j_gene: TRBJ2-7; d_gene: TRBD1; abundance: many; v_gene: TRBV30; CDR3aa: CAWEPGQGGYEYF; CDR3nt: TGTGCCTGGGAACCGGGACAGGGCGGTTATGAGTACTTC
j_gene: TRBJ2-2; d_gene: TRBD1; abundance: -; v_gene: TRBV12-3/TRBV12-4; CDR3aa: CANSLSGQGVTGELFF; CDR3nt: TGTGCCAACAGTTTGAGCGGCCAGGGGGTGACCGGGGAGCTGTTTTTT
j_gene: TRBJ1-2; d_gene: -; abundance: many; v_gene: TRBV12-3/TRBV12-4; CDR3aa: CASSGRSSFRKTYGYTF; CDR3nt: TGTGCCAGCAGTGGAAGAAGCAGCTTCCGAAAGACCTATGGCTACACCTTC
j_gene: TRBJ2-1; d_gene: -; abundance: few; v_gene: TRBV5-5; CDR3aa: CASSLNTYNEQFF; CDR3nt: TGTGCCAGCAGCTTGAACACGTACAATGAGCAGTTCTTC
j_gene: TRBJ2-5; d_gene: TRBD2; abundance: many; v_gene: TRBV6-4; CDR3aa: CASSDSTSGQETQYF; CDR3nt: TGTGCCAGCAGTGACTCGACTAGCGGTCAAGAGACCCAGTACTTC
j_gene: TRBJ2-7; d_gene: -; abundance: many; v_gene: TRBV3-2; CDR3aa: CASSQDAGVYEQYF; CDR3nt: TGTGCCAGCAGCCAAGACGCCGGGGTCTACGAGCAGTACTTC
j_gene: TRBJ2-6; d_gene: -; abundance: many; v_gene: TRBV7-9; CDR3aa: CASTGANVLTF; CDR3nt: TGTGCCAGCACGGGGGCCAACGTCCTGACTTTC
j_gene: TRBJ2-7; d_gene: TRBD1; abundance: many; v_gene: TRBV9; CDR3aa: CASSPWGTGSYEQYF; CDR3nt: TGTGCCAGCAGCCCTTGGGGGACAGGATCCTACGAGCAGTACTTC
j_gene: TRBJ1-2; d_gene: TRBD1; abundance: many; v_gene: TRBV30; CDR3aa: CAWSFPGQDGYTF; CDR3nt: TGTGCCTGGAGTTTTCCGGGACAGGATGGCTACACCTTC
j_gene: TRBJ2-7; d_gene: TRBD1; abundance: many; v_gene: TRBV5-1; CDR3aa: CASSFGQGAQEQYF; CDR3nt: TGCGCCAGCAGCTTTGGACAGGGGGCGCAAGAGCAGTACTTC
j_gene: TRBJ1-2; d_gene: TRBD1; abundance: many; v_gene: TRBV19; CDR3aa: CASRGIRTGYYGYTF; CDR3nt: TGTGCCAGTAGAGGGATTCGGACAGGGTATTATGGCTACACCTTC
j_gene: TRBJ2-1; d_gene: -; abundance: few; v_gene: TRBV11-3; CDR3aa: CASTTDIYNEQFF; CDR3nt: TGTGCCAGCACCACGGACATTTACAATGAGCAGTTCTTC
j_gene: TRBJ2-5; d_gene: -; abundance: -; v_gene: TRBV29-1; CDR3aa: CSVAEGETQYF; CDR3nt: TGCAGCGTTGCTGAAGGGGAGACCCAGTACTTC
j_gene: TRBJ2-7; d_gene: -; abundance: many; v_gene: TRBV24-1; CDR3aa: CATSDMTAPYEQYF; CDR3nt: TGTGCCACCAGTGACATGACAGCCCCCTACGAGCAGTACTTC
j_gene: TRBJ1-2; d_gene: -; abundance: many; v_gene: TRBV11-3; CDR3aa: CASSVVVDLGKTYGYTF; CDR3nt: TGTGCCAGCAGCGTGGTCGTCGATCTCGGAAAGACCTATGGCTACACCTTC
j_gene: TRBJ2-3; d_gene: TRBD2; abundance: many; v_gene: TRBV4-3; CDR3aa: CASSTRTSGSMDTQYF; CDR3nt: TGCGCCAGCAGCACAAGGACTAGCGGGAGTATGGATACGCAGTATTTT
j_gene: TRBJ2-7; d_gene: -; abundance: many; v_gene: TRBV7-9; CDR3aa: CASSQDGAYEQYF; CDR3nt: TGTGCCAGCAGCCAGGACGGTGCCTACGAGCAGTACTTC
j_gene: TRBJ1-2; d_gene: -; abundance: few; v_gene: TRBV25-1; CDR3aa: CASSGIIELGKTYGYTF; CDR3nt: TGTGCCAGCAGTGGTATAATAGAACTGGGAAAGACCTATGGCTACACCTTC
j_gene: TRBJ2-7; d_gene: TRBD1; abundance: many; v_gene: TRBV4-3; CDR3aa: CASSPGQGDDEQYF; CDR3nt: TGCGCCAGCAGCCCGGGACAGGGGGACGACGAGCAGTACTTC
j_gene: TRBJ1-4; d_gene: TRBD1; abundance: many; v_gene: TRBV19; CDR3aa: CASSQGGFGEKLFF; CDR3nt: TGTGCCAGTAGTCAAGGGGGCTTTGGTGAAAAACTGTTTTTT
j_gene: TRBJ1-5; d_gene: TRBD1; abundance: many; v_gene: TRBV6-6; CDR3aa: CASSYSGGGGQPQHF; CDR3nt: TGTGCCAGCAGTTACTCGGGAGGGGGCGGTCAGCCCCAGCATTTT
j_gene: TRBJ1-5; d_gene: -; abundance: many; v_gene: TRBV7-2; CDR3aa: CASSLGQGWDNQPQHF; CDR3nt: TGTGCCAGCAGCTTAGGGCAGGGATGGGACAATCAGCCCCAGCATTTT
j_gene: TRBJ2-1; d_gene: TRBD2; abundance: few; v_gene: TRBV5-6; CDR3aa: CASNMGLAIYNEQFF; CDR3nt: TGTGCCAGCAACATGGGACTAGCGATTTACAATGAGCAGTTCTTC